Described below is a single T cell receptor (beta chain) sequence and its context. It lacks a known antigen. Per-base qualities were not stored, and no clone one base away is much larger. This sample is part of a study of shared clonotypes between healthy human individuals (TCRdb year 2020). Describing the broader study: A couple of women and three men aged 18 to 49 years were included in the cohort. Per donor, three plates each were used for CD4 naive and CD4 memory, two for CD8 naive, and one for CD8 memory. Blood TCR repertoires of a handful of healthy adults were deeply sequenced to estimate repertoire size and the extent of clonotype sharing between individuals. Different laboratories and diverse techniques were used to prepare libraries and sequence TCR repertoires, to increase sequencing depth and limit assay-specific biases. Per donor, leukapheresis produced somewhere between about 0.85 and 8.9 billion PBMCs. Study-wide conclusions, independent of this receptor: When a handful of donors were compared, the shared fraction of clonotypes was 5% to 6.5% for naive CD4, approximately 3.3% for naive CD8, about 2.5% for memory CD4, and less than 0.5% for memory CD8. Because the study included a small number of donors, the genetic and exposure-history diversity represented was limited. Incomplete sequencing was indicated by rarefaction of sorted-subset datasets, despite the large sequencing depth. Compared with non-shared clonotypes, clonotypes shared by all four sorted-subset donors had higher generation probabilities. Larger estimated clonotype richness was generally found for naive subsets than for memory subsets. Only blood was sampled, and tissue TCR repertoires likely differ from those in blood. Pairwise subsampling indicated that sequencing depth was expected to affect the degree of clonotype sharing among donors.

Using the deep immunoSEQ assay, TCR CDR3 regions were amplified from genomic DNA by multiplex PCR. For each cell subset, the extracted genomic DNA was distributed evenly across all wells of several immunoSEQ 96-well plates, and each plate served as one replicate. For sorted subsets, around 0.2 ug genomic DNA, equal to 30,000 to 35,000 T cell genomes, was loaded into each replicate PCR. Purified libraries were measured with a Qubit 3.0 fluorometer, size-checked on a Bioanalyzer 2100, and measured again with the KAPA Library Quantification kit. Each immunoSEQ 96-well plate was sequenced on its own single-read 150-cycle Illumina NextSeq 550 flow cell. From the authors' description of their analysis: Because the immunoSEQ output included only junctional sequences and no quality scores, the filtering could not be the same as the filtering used for full-length reads. To assign V/J genes and CDR3, sequences were annotated against IMGT germline references using PyIR, a Python wrapper for IgBLAST v1.9. Any read was removed if the V/J assignment was weak (E-value above 1e-6), the CDR3 was missing, or the read contained stop codons, out-of-frame junctions, or ambiguous translated residues. V3J clonotypes were defined by identical inferred V gene, J gene, and CDR3 amino acid sequence. To compute the percentage overlap between repertoires, the number of shared unique clonotypes was divided by the size of the smaller repertoire. Repertoire richness was assessed with RTK rarefaction, the Chao1 estimator, and Recon v2.1 estimates of unobserved clonotypes. For all TCRbeta clonotypes obtained by the gDNA method from four donors, generation probabilities were computed with OLGA. This immuneACCESS table, as held by TCRdb, lists in-frame sequences with V and J called but not all clones. Of the missing ones, under half trace to an unresolved V gene in checked studies; the others have no known cause. The DNA gave D and trimming, while V, J and clone size come from that table. The sample table lists about 2.2 million clones, 80% to 95% of them with a count of one. Together, the top ten hold approximately 1.6% of the sample.

Trimming accounts for 0 bases at V and 7 bases at J, while the number of junction bases matched to no gene is 7. CDR1 and CDR2, per the germline V gene (reference sequence), are SGHKS and YYEKEE. The CDR3 holds 16 amino acids from the cysteine to the phenylalanine. Only the CDR3 part of the read is kept: 48 bases, read in frame from the first base. CD8 naive samples consisted of CD45RO-negative cells that were positively selected for CCR7, yielding a CD45RA+CCR7+ population without TemRA cells. Donors were healthy HIV-negative adults with no recently reported acute infections or vaccinations. All donors were Caucasian adults living in Nashville, Tennessee, USA. Blood was collected by leukapheresis, and PBMCs were isolated by Ficoll-Histopaque density gradient centrifugation and then cryopreserved in liquid nitrogen vapor phase. Analytical flow cytometry was used to check the purity and quantity of every magnetically sorted T cell population. Each sorted fraction had its genomic DNA isolated and then quantified by UV absorbance on a Nanodrop 2000c.

The sequence was collected from a man younger than 30 in good health. Some clones in this sample may be carry-over from other donors' samples. The chain is made from TRBV5-5 and TRBJ2-1; TRBD2 matches 10 bases in the middle. The sequencing input was naive CD8+ T cells from PBMCs. The sample's cell subset or site label, in plain terms: CD45RA+CCR7+. For the CDR3, the sequence is CASSLVPSGGGNEQFF. The nucleotide sequence reads as follows: TGTGCCAGCAGCTTGGTTCCTAGCGGGGGAGGGAATGAGCAGTTCTTC.